The entry below describes one T cell receptor beta chain. Ten or more counts support this clonotype. There is no known antigen for this receptor. No much larger clone is present one base from it, and per-base qualities are unavailable. Synthesis of TCR cDNA relied on 5'RACE template switching, a step that introduced a universal primer site along with unique molecular identifiers. cDNA synthesis was primed from both the TCR alpha and TCR beta constant segments. Libraries were amplified in two PCR steps, with sample barcodes and sequencing adapters added in the second step. Sequencing of the libraries was done on either Illumina HiSeq 2500 (2x100 bp) or NovaSeq (2x150 bp). The authors' analysis ran thus. Demultiplexing of reads and collapsing into UMI consensus sequences were performed with MIGEC, and V(D)J alignment was carried out with MiXCR. Using edgeR on replicate PBMC samples, clonotypes were called vaccine-responding if FDR was below 0.01 and the log2 fold change was above 5 up to day 15. CD4 or CD8 identity was assigned to each bulk clonotype according to whether the clonotype was present at higher abundance in the sequenced CD4 repertoire or the sequenced CD8 repertoire. In-frame beta chains were kept once TCRdb had trimmed the public reads at Q25 with fastp and called clones with MiXCR. Records with the same CDR3 protein are collapsed into one entry carrying the most frequent genes and DNA. The V and J calls, along with clone size, are taken from TCRdb and not from the paper's own processing. The sample table contains about 360,000 distinct CDR3 sequences; only one count was recorded for roughly 6.1% of them. The ten biggest clones cover over 14% of the sample.

The CDR3 numbers 16 residues from cysteine through phenylalanine. Kept here is only the CDR3 DNA, which spans 48 bases and is read in frame from base 1. V drops 5 bases and J drops 4 bases, leaving 19 bases in between. For CDR1 and CDR2, the germline V gene lists SGHTA and FQGNSA. This entry is derived from a study of T cells after yellow fever vaccination (dated by TCRdb to the late 2010s). Regarding the study in general: The SMART-Seq v4 Ultra Low Input RNA kit was used to prepare libraries from fractions with low cell numbers. To follow T-cell clones before and after primary and booster YFV17D yellow fever vaccination, bulk TCR alpha and beta repertoires were sequenced over time. The cohort comprised two healthy male donors, one aged 18 to 30 and one aged 30 to 40 years. Bulk PBMC replicates and cell subsets were isolated from blood drawn at multiple timepoints before and after both primary and secondary immunization. Summary of the overall study and its limitations: Only a couple of donors were included in the study, so the extent to which the findings can be generalized is limited. A small share of clonotypes occurred in both CD4 and CD8 compartments, likely arising from convergent recombination. FACS-sorted repertoires could contain abundant contaminating clonotypes from the bulk population, so computational filtering was required. After the booster, most of the clones that had expanded following primary vaccination were detected again (96% of CD4 and roughly nine tenths of CD8), which suggests that memory was broadly maintained. The secondary T-cell response was weaker than the primary response but faster, peaking on day 5 instead of day 15.

The treatment or condition label on this specimen signifies: live attenuated yellow fever vaccine strain. At each blood-draw timepoint, two biological replicates of bulk PBMCs were obtained. PBMCs were isolated from peripheral blood using a standard Ficoll-Paque protocol. TriZol was used to extract RNA from bulk PBMCs, from CD4 and CD8 fractions, and from dextramer-positive and dextramer-negative fractions. Specimen: PBMCs, collected 5 days after the yellow fever booster vaccination. The sequence was obtained from a man aged 25 to 40 who received the YFV17D yellow fever vaccine. Rearrangement joined TRBV7-2 to TRBJ2-3, with no confidently assigned D gene. CDR3 reads: CASSRGPAQVADTQYF. Here is the DNA: TGTGCCAGCAGCCGTGGGCCGGCCCAAGTGGCAGATACGCAGTATTTT.